The sample holds one count of the clone carrying this TCR beta chain. The antigen is undetermined. The data derive from a study of T cell responses to AZD1222 COVID-19 vaccine. Study-level points and caveats: Spike was spanned by vaccine-associated CD4 TCRs, with dominance at 160-218 and 743-854. The sample set comprised mostly white British donors with more females, and clonal diversity was possibly underestimated. The study found Spike-specific TCR breadth and depth rose after two AZD1222 doses.

This CDR3 spans 12 amino acids. The V end was cut by 5 bases, the J end by 8 bases, with 10 bases between. Germline V gene lookup returns CDR1 LNHDA and CDR2 SQIVND (reference sequence). The repertoire was sequenced with immunoSEQ multiplex PCR; TCRdb's copy has only in-frame clones and lacks some. This table holds about 72,000 clones, roughly nine tenths found once. Sequencing was performed on peripheral blood, taken 28 days after the second AZD1222 dose. The chain recombines TRBV19 with TRBJ2-1; D not certain. This clonotype was sampled from an adult who received the AZD1222 COVID-19 vaccine. This CDR3 is CASSERVDEQFF. CDR3 DNA: TGTGCCAGTAGTGAGAGAGTCGATGAGCAGTTCTTC. Filled out from reference TRBV19 and TRBJ2-1, the complete variable domain reads DGGITQSPKYLFRKEGQNVTLSCEQNLNHDAMYWYRQDPGQGLRLIYYSQIVNDFQKGDIAEGYSVSREKKESFPLTVTSAQKNPTAFYLCASSERVDEQFFGPGTRLTVL.